These T cell receptor beta chains were read from a single sample in a study of blood T cell repertoires in COVID-19. Clones were sequenced by immunoSEQ multiplex PCR, and TCRdb holds only the in-frame ones, with some missing. The data show roughly 100,000 clones, roughly 87% seen once. The sequencing input was peripheral blood. These TCRs come from a human donor in a cohort sampled during active COVID-19. Both conserved end residues are part of each CDR3. The D gene is left open where the match is weak. Clone size is not always given. Where it is, it says once, few, many or a class for expanded clones.

clone_size,d_call,j_call,v_call,cdr3_aa,cdr3_nt
-,TRBD1,TRBJ1-2,TRBV10-3,CAISGDREDGYTF,TGTGCCATCAGTGGAGACAGGGAGGATGGCTACACCTTC
-,-,TRBJ2-3,TRBV5-5,CASSSSYTGFTDTQYF,TGTGCCAGCAGCTCCTCTTACACGGGATTCACAGATACGCAGTATTTT
once,TRBD1,TRBJ1-1,TRBV5-1,CASSPGQVTTEAFF,TGCGCCAGCAGCCCGGGACAGGTTACCACTGAAGCTTTCTTT
few,-,TRBJ1-2,TRBV30,CAWSVVMRNSSHYGYTF,TGTGCCTGGAGTGTCGTAATGCGTAACAGTTCGCACTATGGCTACACCTTC
-,TRBD1,TRBJ1-2,TRBV7-9,CASIGGYYGYTF,TGTGCCAGCATAGGGGGCTACTATGGCTACACCTTC
-,TRBD2,TRBJ2-7,TRBV6-5,CASSSRLAHYEQYF,TGTGCCAGCAGTTCCCGACTAGCCCACTACGAGCAGTACTTC
-,TRBD1,TRBJ1-1,TRBV2,CASSGQGAGLRTLVAFF,TGTGCCAGCAGTGGACAGGGGGCCGGACTTCGAACACTTGTAGCTTTCTTT
-,-,TRBJ1-1,TRBV6-6,CASSLRGTEAFF,TGTGCCAGCAGTTTGCGGGGCACTGAAGCTTTCTTT
once,-,TRBJ1-1,TRBV2,CASTVRMNTEAFF,TGTGCCAGCACGGTCAGGATGAACACTGAAGCTTTCTTT
-,TRBD1,TRBJ1-1,TRBV7-2,CASSPSNTGGTEAFF,TGTGCCAGCAGCCCGAGTAACACAGGGGGCACTGAAGCTTTCTTT
-,TRBD1,TRBJ1-1,TRBV7-6,CASSPRQGMNTEAFF,TGTGCCAGCAGCCCGAGACAGGGAATGAACACTGAAGCTTTCTTT
-,-,TRBJ1-5,TRBV7-8,CASSLGGFRVYQPQHF,TGTGCCAGCAGCTTAGGTGGGTTCAGGGTGTATCAGCCCCAGCATTTT
-,TRBD2,TRBJ2-7,TRBV13,CASRDDRGGAYEQYF,TGTGCCAGCAGGGATGACCGGGGGGGCGCCTACGAGCAGTACTTC
-,-,TRBJ2-1,TRBV7-7,CASSSTSNNEQFF,TGTGCTAGCAGCTCGACTAGTAACAATGAGCAGTTCTTC
few,TRBD1,TRBJ1-1,TRBV28,CASEGADTEAFF,TGTGCCAGCGAGGGGGCGGACACTGAAGCTTTCTTT
-,TRBD1,TRBJ2-1,TRBV19,CASSIAWQTGDEQFF,TGTGCCAGTAGTATAGCCTGGCAGACAGGGGATGAGCAGTTCTTC
-,TRBD1,TRBJ2-3,TRBV11-2,CASSLGSTGDFFTDTQYF,TGTGCCAGCAGCTTAGGATCGACAGGGGATTTTTTCACAGATACGCAGTATTTT
-,TRBD2,TRBJ2-2,TRBV5-1,CASSLAGRVENGELFF,TGCGCCAGCAGCTTGGCCGGGAGGGTGGAAAACGGGGAGCTGTTTTTT
-,-,TRBJ1-2,TRBV2,CASRPQRNYGYTF,TGTGCCAGCAGACCACAGAGAAACTATGGCTACACCTTC
once,TRBD1,TRBJ2-2,TRBV4-1,CASSRTGGTGELFF,TGCGCCAGCAGTAGGACAGGGGGCACCGGGGAGCTGTTTTTT
-,TRBD1,TRBJ2-1,TRBV6-2/TRBV6-3,CASSSGTGGVNEQFF,TGTGCCAGCAGTTCCGGGACAGGGGGGGTGAATGAGCAGTTCTTC